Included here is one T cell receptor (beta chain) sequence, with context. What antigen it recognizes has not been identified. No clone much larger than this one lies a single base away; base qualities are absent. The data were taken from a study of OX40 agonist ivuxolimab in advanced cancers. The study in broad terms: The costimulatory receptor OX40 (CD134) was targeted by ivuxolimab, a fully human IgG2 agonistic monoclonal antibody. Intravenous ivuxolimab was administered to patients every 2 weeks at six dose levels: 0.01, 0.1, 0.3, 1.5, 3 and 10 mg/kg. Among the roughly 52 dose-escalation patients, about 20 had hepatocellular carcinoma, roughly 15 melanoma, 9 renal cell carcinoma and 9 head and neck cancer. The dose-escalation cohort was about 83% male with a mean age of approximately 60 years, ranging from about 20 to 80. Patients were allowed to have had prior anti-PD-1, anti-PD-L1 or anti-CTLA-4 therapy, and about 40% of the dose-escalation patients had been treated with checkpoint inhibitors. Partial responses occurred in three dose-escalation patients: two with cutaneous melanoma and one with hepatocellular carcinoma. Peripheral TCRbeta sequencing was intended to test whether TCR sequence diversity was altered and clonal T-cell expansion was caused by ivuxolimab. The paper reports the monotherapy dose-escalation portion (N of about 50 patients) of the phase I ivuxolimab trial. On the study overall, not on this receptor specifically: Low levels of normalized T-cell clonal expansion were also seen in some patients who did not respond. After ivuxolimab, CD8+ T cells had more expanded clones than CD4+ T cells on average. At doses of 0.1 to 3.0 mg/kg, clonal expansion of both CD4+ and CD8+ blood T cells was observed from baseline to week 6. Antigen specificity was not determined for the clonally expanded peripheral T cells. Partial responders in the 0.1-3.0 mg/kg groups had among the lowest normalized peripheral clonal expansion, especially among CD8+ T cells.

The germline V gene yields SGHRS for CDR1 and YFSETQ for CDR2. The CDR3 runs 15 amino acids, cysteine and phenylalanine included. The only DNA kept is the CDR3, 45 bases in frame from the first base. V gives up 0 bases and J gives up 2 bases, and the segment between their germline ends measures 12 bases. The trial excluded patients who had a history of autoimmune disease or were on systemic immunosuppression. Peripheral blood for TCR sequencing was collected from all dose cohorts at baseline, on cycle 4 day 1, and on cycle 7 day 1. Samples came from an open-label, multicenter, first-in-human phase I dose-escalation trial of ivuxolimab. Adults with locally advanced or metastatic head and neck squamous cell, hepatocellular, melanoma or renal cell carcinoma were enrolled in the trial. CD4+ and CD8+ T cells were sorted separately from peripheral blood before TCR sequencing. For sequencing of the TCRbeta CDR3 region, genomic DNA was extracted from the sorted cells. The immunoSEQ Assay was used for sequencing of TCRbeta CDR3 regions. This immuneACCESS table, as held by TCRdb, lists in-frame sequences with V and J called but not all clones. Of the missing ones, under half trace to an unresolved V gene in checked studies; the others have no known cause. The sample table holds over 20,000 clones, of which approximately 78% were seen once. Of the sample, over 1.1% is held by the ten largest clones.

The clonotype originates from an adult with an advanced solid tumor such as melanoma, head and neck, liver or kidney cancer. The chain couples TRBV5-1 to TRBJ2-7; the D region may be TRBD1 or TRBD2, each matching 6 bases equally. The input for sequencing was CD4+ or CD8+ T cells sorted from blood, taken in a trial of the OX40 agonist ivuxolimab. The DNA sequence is TGCGCCAGCAGCTTGGGAACGGGGGCGACCTACGAGCAGTACTTC. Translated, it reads CASSLGTGATYEQYF.